This T cell receptor (beta chain) was sequenced in a study of shared clonotypes between healthy human individuals. Naive CD8 cells comprised CD45RO-negative, CCR7-positively selected cells, excluding terminally differentiated effector memory CD45RA+ cells. Repertoires were generated with immunoSEQ multiplex PCR, while TCRdb's copy carries only in-frame clones and drops some. The sample includes about 590,000 clones, just under 97% of them seen just once. The CDR3 runs 14 residues. V was trimmed by 3 bases and J by 4 bases, leaving 12 bases between them. CDR1 and CDR2 from the germline V gene are SEHNR and FQNEAQ (reference sequence).

The chain combines TRBV7-9 with TRBJ1-1; D perhaps matches TRBD1 (5 bases). Sequencing was done on a sample of naive CD8+ T cells sorted from blood. This receptor was obtained from a woman in her twenties or thirties in good health. The CDR3 region is CASSFRGGGTEAFF. The CDR3 coding sequence is TGTGCCAGCAGCTTTCGGGGCGGGGGCACTGAAGCTTTCTTT.